This T cell receptor (beta chain) originates from a study of response to subunit inactivated influenza vaccine. The germline gives CDR1 MDHEN, CDR2 SYDVKM. The J segment lost 1 base and the V segment lost 8 bases, leaving 8 bases of the junction unmatched. The CDR3 sequence is 14 residues long. In TCRdb, the RT-PCR reads were re-called with MiXCR into one record per CDR3 protein. The sample records under 750,000 distinct CDR3 sequences, roughly 10% being singletons. Regarding this clonotype: As yet, its antigen is unknown.

Study-level results: Authors suggested seasonal influenza vaccinations each recruit few new T cells.

This receptor was taken from a man aged 45 to 65 who received an inactivated influenza vaccine. Here the sequenced sample was PBMCs from blood, taken on the day of vaccination. The rearrangement uses TRBV28 and TRBJ2-7; 7 nucleotides agree with TRBD1. The CDR3 sequence: CASDRQGRSYEQYF. The CDR3 nucleotides are TGTGCCAGCGATAGACAGGGCCGTTCCTACGAGCAGTACTTC.